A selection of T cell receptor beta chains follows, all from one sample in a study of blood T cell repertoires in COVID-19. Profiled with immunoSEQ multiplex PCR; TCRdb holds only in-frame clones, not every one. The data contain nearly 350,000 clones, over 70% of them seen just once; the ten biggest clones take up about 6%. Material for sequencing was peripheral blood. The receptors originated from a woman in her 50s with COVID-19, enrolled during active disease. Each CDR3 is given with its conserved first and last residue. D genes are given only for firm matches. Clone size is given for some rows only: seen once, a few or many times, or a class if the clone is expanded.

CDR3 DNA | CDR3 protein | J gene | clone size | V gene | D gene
TGTGCCAGCAGCCCCCCTGCAACTAATGAAAAACTGTTTTTT | CASSPPATNEKLFF | TRBJ1-4 | once | TRBV3-1/TRBV3-2 | .
TGTGCCAGCAGCCCTCCGGGACTGAGGTATGGCTACACCTTC | CASSPPGLRYGYTF | TRBJ1-2 | once | TRBV3-1/TRBV3-2 | .
TGTGCCACCAGCAGAGATTCAAAAGGGGGCGATTGGACCGGGGAGCTGTTTTTT | CATSRDSKGGDWTGELFF | TRBJ2-2 | . | TRBV15 | TRBD1
TGTGCCAGCAGCTTCGACGGGGCAACTAATGAAAAACTGTTTTTT | CASSFDGATNEKLFF | TRBJ1-4 | . | TRBV6-5 | .
TGTGCCAGTAGTATCCCAGGGAACTATGGCTACACCTTC | CASSIPGNYGYTF | TRBJ1-2 | . | TRBV19 | .
TGTGCCAGTAGGCCTCCGGGACAGCTAGATTCACCCCTCCACTTT | CASRPPGQLDSPLHF | TRBJ1-6 | . | TRBV19 | TRBD1
TGCAGCGTAGGGACTGCCGGCTACGAGCAGTACTTC | CSVGTAGYEQYF | TRBJ2-7 | . | TRBV29-1 | .
TGTGCCAGTAGTATCTTGGCGGGAGAGGGAACCGGGGAGCTGTTTTTT | CASSILAGEGTGELFF | TRBJ2-2 | once | TRBV19 | TRBD2
TGCAGCGTACTTTCGGACAGGGGCTACGAGCAGTACTTC | CSVLSDRGYEQYF | TRBJ2-7 | . | TRBV29-1 | TRBD1
TGTGCCAGCAGCTCCGCAGGGTTCAATCAGCCCCAGCATTTT | CASSSAGFNQPQHF | TRBJ1-5 | once | TRBV13 | .
TGTGCCAGCACCGAAGGGCGGGACAATGAGCAGTTCTTC | CASTEGRDNEQFF | TRBJ2-1 | . | TRBV12-3/TRBV12-4 | .
TGTGCCAGCAGCGCCCTGGGGCAGGGGATCCCCGGGGAGCTGTTTTTT | CASSALGQGIPGELFF | TRBJ2-2 | . | TRBV9 | .
TGTGCCAGTAAAAGCCGGGTTGCAACTAATGAAAAACTGTTTTTT | CASKSRVATNEKLFF | TRBJ1-4 | . | TRBV19 | .